These 5 T cell receptor beta chains originate from one sample sequenced in a study of molecular identifiers for immune sequencing clone quantification. TCRdb re-analysed the PCR reads in MiXCR, keeping a single row per CDR3 protein. The repertoire holds about half a million distinct CDR3 sequences, with roughly 26% as singletons. The specimen sequenced was naive CD8+ T cells from blood, with Jurkat cell RNA spiked in. Regarding subset: FACS-sorted CD8+CD4-CCR7+CD45RA+ naive T cells. The receptors originated from a human donor in good health. Some libraries in this study had Jurkat cell RNA spiked in.

The genes are TRBV6-2 or TRBV6-3 and TRBJ1-5; unclear D gene. Trimming pared 7 bases from V and 1 base from J, leaving 11 bases between. CDR3 size: 14 residues. Germline V gives CDR1 MNHEY, CDR2 SVGEGT. The DNA of the CDR3 is TGTGCCAGCAAGGAGTGGCGGAGCAATCAGCCCCAGCATTTT. This translates into CASKEWRSNQPQHF.

This clonotype has only a few counts. This chain connects TRBV29-1 to TRBJ2-1, with 7 bases identical to TRBD1. This CDR3 spans 13 amino acids. V gave up 7 bases and J gave up 3 bases; unmatched junction bases: 6. Germline V CDR1 and CDR2: SQVTM, ANQGSEA. CDR3 nucleotides: TGCAGCGCCCAGACAGGGAGCTACAATGAGCAGTTCTTC. This codes for CSAQTGSYNEQFF.

The CDR3 region is CSGVDVVGHNEQFF. CDR3 bases: TGCAGCGGGGTCGATGTGGTCGGTCACAATGAGCAGTTCTTC. The chain employs TRBV29-1 and TRBJ2-1; no reliable D call. CDR1 is SQVTM, CDR2 ANQGSEA, per germline. This CDR3 contains 14 residues. V was clipped by 7 bases and J by 5 bases, with 18 bases between them.

The chain links TRBV27 to TRBJ2-1; unclear D gene. Looked up from germline, CDR1 is MNHEY and CDR2 is SMNVEV (reference sequence). V lost 3 bases to trimming and J lost 12 bases, with 21 bases between them. The CDR3 contains 15 residues. The CDR3 sequence: CASSLPLSPVDAQFF. As DNA, the CDR3 is TGTGCCAGCAGTTTGCCCCTTTCCCCGGTCGATGCGCAGTTCTTC.

V and J are TRBV27 and TRBJ2-3; D is unclear. V gave up 9 bases and J gave up 0 bases, with 10 bases separating them. Germline V gene lookup returns CDR1 MNHEY and CDR2 SMNVEV (reference sequence). The CDR3 length is 13 residues. The CDR3 loop reads CASRGPSTDTQYF. Written as DNA, the CDR3 is TGTGCCAGTCGAGGCCCTAGCACAGATACGCAGTATTTT.